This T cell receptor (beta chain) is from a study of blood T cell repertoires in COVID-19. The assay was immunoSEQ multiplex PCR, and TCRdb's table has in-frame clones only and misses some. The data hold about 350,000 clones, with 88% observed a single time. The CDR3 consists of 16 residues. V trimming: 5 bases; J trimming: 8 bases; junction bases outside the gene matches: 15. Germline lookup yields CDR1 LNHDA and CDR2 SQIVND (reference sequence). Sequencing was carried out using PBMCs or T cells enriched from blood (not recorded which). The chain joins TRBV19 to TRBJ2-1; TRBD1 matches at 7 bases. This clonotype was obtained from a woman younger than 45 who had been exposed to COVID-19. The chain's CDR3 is CASSPRQGGWGDEQFF. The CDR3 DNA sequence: TGTGCCAGTAGTCCCCGACAGGGTGGATGGGGAGATGAGCAGTTCTTC.